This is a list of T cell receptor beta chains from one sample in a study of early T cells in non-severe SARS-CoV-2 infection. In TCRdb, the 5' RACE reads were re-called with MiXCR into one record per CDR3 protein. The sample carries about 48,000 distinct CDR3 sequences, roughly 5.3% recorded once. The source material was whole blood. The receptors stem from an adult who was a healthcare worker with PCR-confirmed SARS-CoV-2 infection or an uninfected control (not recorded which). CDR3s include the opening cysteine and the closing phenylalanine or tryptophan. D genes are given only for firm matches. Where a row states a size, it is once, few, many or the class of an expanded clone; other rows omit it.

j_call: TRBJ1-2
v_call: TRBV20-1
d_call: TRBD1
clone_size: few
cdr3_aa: CSASGGSGYGYTF
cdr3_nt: TGCAGTGCATCAGGGGGCTCTGGCTATGGCTACACCTTC

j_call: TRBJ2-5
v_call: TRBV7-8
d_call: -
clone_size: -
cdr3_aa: CASSDRFQETQYF
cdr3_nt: TGTGCCAGCAGCGACAGATTCCAAGAGACCCAGTACTTC

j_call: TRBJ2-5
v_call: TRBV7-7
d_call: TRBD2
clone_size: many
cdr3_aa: CASSLASGAGTQYF
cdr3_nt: TGTGCTAGCAGCTTAGCAAGCGGGGCGGGGACCCAGTACTTC

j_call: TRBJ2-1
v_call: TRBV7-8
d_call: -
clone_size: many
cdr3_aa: CASSFFQGISYNEQFF
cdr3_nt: TGTGCCAGCAGTTTCTTCCAGGGAATCTCCTACAATGAGCAGTTCTTC

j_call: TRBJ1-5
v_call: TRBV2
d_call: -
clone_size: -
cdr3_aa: CASSGSGGNQPQHF
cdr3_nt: TGTGCCAGCAGTGGATCCGGGGGAAATCAGCCCCAGCATTTT

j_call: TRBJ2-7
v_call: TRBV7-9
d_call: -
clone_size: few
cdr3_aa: CASSLGTGPYEQYF
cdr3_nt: TGTGCCAGCAGCTTGGGGACTGGCCCCTACGAGCAGTACTTC

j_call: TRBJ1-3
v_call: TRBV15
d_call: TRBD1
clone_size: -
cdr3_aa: CATSTGGSGNTIYF
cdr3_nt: TGTGCCACCAGCACAGGGGGATCTGGAAACACCATATATTTT

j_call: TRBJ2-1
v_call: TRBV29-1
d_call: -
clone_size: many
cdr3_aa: CSVASSRPHGRGEQFF
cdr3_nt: TGCAGCGTTGCCTCATCGAGGCCACACGGGCGAGGTGAGCAGTTCTTC

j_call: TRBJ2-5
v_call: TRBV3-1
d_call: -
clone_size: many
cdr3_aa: CASSPPVRETQYF
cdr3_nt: TGTGCCAGCAGCCCGCCGGTTCGGGAGACCCAGTACTTC

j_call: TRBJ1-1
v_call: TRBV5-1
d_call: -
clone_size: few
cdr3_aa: CASREGQGNTEAFF
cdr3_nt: TGCGCCAGCAGAGAAGGGCAGGGGAACACTGAAGCTTTCTTT

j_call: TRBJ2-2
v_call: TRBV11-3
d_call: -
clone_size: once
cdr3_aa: CASSTRSSNTGELFF
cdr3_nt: TGTGCCAGCAGCACCCGTTCATCGAACACCGGGGAGCTGTTTTTT

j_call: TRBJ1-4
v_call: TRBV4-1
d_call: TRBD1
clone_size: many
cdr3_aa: CASSQRDSPTNEKLFF
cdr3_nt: TGCGCCAGCAGCCAACGGGACAGCCCAACTAATGAAAAACTGTTTTTT

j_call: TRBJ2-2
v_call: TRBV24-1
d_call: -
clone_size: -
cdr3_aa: CATSDLRRGSTGELFF
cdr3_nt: TGTGCCACCAGTGATTTGCGCAGGGGAAGTACCGGGGAGCTGTTTTTT

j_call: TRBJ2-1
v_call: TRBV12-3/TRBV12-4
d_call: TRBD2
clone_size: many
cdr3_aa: CASSPWGTTNEQFF
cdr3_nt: TGTGCCAGCAGTCCCTGGGGGACTACTAATGAGCAGTTCTTC

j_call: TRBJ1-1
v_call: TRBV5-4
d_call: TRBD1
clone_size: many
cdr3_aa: CASSRPSGGEGTEAFF
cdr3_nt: TGTGCCAGCAGCAGGCCTTCAGGGGGCGAGGGAACTGAAGCTTTCTTT

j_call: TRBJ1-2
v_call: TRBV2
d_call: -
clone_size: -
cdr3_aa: CAGTPLHGYTF
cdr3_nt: TGTGCCGGCACCCCCCTCCATGGCTACACCTTC

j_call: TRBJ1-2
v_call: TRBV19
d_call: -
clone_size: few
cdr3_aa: CASSPGQKQTYGYTF
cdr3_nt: TGTGCCAGTTCACCTGGACAGAAACAAACCTATGGCTACACCTTC

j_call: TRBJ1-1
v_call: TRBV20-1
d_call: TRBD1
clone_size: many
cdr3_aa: CSALPDRVGTEAFF
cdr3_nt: TGCAGTGCACTCCCGGACAGGGTAGGCACTGAAGCTTTCTTT

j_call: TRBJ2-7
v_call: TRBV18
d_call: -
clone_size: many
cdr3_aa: CASSPRIGDEQYF
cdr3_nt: TGTGCCAGCTCACCCCGTATAGGGGACGAGCAGTACTTC

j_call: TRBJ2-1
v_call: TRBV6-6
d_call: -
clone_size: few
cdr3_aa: CASSSFGLSNEQFF
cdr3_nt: TGTGCCAGCAGTTCTTTCGGACTTTCCAATGAGCAGTTCTTC

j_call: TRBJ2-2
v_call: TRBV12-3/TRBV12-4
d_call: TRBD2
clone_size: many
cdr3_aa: CASSPGLRETGELFF
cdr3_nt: TGTGCCAGCAGTCCGGGACTAAGAGAGACCGGGGAGCTGTTTTTT

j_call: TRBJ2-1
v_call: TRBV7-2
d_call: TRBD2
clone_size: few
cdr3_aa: CASSMGLAGGEDEQFF
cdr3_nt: TGTGCCAGCAGCATGGGACTAGCGGGAGGTGAGGATGAGCAGTTCTTC

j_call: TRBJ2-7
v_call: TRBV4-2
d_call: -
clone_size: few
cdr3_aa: CASSQVGGLSYEQYF
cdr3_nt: TGTGCCAGCAGCCAAGTCGGTGGGCTCTCCTACGAGCAGTACTTC

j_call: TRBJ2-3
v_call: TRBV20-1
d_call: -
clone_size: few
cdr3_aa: CSAKVSGRPKETQYF
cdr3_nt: TGCAGTGCTAAGGTCTCGGGACGCCCGAAGGAAACGCAGTATTTT

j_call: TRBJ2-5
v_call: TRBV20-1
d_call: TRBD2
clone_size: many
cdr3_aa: CSARGGSPQETQYF
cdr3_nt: TGCAGTGCCAGAGGCGGGAGCCCCCAAGAGACCCAGTACTTC

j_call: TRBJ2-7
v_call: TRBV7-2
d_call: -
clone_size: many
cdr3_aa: CASSFLAGHYEQYF
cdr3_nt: TGTGCCAGCAGCTTCCTGGCGGGACACTACGAGCAGTACTTC

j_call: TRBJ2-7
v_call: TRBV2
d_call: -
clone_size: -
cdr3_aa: CASRERGSMSEQYF
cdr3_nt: TGTGCCAGCAGGGAGCGAGGGTCGATGTCCGAGCAGTACTTC

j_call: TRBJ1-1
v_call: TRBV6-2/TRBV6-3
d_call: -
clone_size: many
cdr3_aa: CASSFLRALNTEAFF
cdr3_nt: TGTGCCAGCAGTTTCCTCCGGGCCTTGAACACTGAAGCTTTCTTT

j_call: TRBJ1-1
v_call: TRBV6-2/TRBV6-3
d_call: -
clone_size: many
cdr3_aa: CASSYSSREGDTEAFF
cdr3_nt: TGTGCCAGCAGTTACTCGAGCAGGGAAGGGGACACTGAAGCTTTCTTT

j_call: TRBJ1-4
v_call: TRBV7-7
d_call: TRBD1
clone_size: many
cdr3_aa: CASSLGAGGGVEKLFF
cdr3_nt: TGTGCTAGCAGCTTAGGGGCCGGAGGGGGCGTTGAAAAACTGTTTTTT

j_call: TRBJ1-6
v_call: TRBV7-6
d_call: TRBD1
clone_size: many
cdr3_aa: CASSLVSQGGSPLHF
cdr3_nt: TGTGCCAGCAGCTTAGTCAGCCAGGGGGGCTCACCCCTCCACTTT

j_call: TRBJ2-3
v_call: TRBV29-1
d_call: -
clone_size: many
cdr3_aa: CSVFRGRHTQYF
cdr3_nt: TGCAGCGTTTTTAGGGGCAGGCATACGCAGTATTTT

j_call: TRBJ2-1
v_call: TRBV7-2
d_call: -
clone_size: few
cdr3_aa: CASSRERNEQFF
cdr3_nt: TGTGCCAGCAGCCGGGAGAGAAATGAGCAGTTCTTC

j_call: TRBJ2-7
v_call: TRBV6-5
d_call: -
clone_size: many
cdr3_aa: CASTRDGYEQYF
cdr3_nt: TGTGCCAGCACCAGGGACGGCTACGAGCAGTACTTC

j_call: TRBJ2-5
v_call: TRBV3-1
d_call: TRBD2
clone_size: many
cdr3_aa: CASTPAGWETQYF
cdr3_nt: TGTGCCAGCACCCCAGCGGGGTGGGAGACCCAGTACTTC

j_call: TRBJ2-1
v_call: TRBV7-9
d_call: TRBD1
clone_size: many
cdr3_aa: CASSSVGTVYNEQFF
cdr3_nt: TGTGCCAGCAGTTCTGTCGGGACAGTCTACAATGAGCAGTTCTTC

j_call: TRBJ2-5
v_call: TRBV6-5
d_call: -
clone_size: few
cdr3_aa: CASSWGGGADYF
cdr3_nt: -

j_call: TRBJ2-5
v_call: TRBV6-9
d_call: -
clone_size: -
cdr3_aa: CASQRGETQYF
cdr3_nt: TGTGCCAGCCAGAGGGGAGAGACCCAGTACTTC

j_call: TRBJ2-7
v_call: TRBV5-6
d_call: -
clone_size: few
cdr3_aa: CASSYGDARYEQYF
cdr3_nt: TGTGCCAGCAGCTACGGGGACGCCCGCTACGAGCAGTACTTC

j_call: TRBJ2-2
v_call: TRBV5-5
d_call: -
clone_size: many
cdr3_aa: CASSLRRGGRTDTGELFF
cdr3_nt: TGTGCCAGCAGCTTGCGCAGGGGAGGAAGGACGGACACCGGGGAGCTGTTTTTT

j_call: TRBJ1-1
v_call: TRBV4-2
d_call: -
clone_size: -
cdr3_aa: CASSQVLDSPGAFF
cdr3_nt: TGTGCCAGCAGCCAAGTCCTTGACAGCCCGGGAGCTTTCTTT

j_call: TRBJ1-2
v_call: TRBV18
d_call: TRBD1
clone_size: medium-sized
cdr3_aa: CASSPGTGGASANYGYTF
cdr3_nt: TGTGCCAGCTCACCGGGGACAGGGGGCGCGTCAGCTAACTATGGCTACACCTTC

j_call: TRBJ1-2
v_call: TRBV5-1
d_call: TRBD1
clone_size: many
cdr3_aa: CASSYTGTGSPTTLGYTF
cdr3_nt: TGCGCCAGCAGCTACACCGGGACAGGGTCCCCCACTACGCTCGGCTACACCTTC

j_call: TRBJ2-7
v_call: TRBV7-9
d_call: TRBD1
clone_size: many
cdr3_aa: CASSPRTGGRSYEQYF
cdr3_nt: TGTGCCAGCAGCCCCCGGACAGGGGGTAGGTCCTACGAGCAGTACTTC

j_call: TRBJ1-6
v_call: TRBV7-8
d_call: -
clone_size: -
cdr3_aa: CASSLGNDNSPLHF
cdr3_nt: TGTGCCAGCAGCTTAGGAAACGATAATTCACCCCTCCACTTT

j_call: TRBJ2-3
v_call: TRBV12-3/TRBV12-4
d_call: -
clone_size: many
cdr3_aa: CASRTGTDTQYF
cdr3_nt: TGTGCCAGCAGAACTGGCACAGATACGCAGTATTTT

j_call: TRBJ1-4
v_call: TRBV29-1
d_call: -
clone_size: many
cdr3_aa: CSAAQGTTNEKLFF
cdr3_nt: TGCAGCGCTGCACAGGGAACAACTAATGAAAAACTGTTTTTT

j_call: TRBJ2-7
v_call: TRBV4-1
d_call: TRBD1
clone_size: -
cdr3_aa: CASSFYGQASLEQYF
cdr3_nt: TGCGCCAGCAGCTTCTATGGACAGGCCTCCTTAGAGCAGTACTTC

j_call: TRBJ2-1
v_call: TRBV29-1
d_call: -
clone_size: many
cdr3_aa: CSGGQVEQFF
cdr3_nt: TGCAGCGGGGGCCAGGTGGAGCAGTTCTTC

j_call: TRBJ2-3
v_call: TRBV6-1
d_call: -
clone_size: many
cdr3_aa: CASSEMLAWGDTQYF
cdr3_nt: TGTGCCAGCAGTGAAATGTTAGCCTGGGGAGATACGCAGTATTTT

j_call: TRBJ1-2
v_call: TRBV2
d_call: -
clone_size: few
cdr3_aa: CASRQGIFYGYTF
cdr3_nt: TGTGCCAGCAGACAGGGAATTTTCTATGGCTACACCTTC

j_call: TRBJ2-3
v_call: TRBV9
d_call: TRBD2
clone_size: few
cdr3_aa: CASNGERALAGEVDTQYF
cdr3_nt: TGTGCCAGCAACGGGGAGAGGGCACTAGCGGGAGAGGTAGATACGCAGTATTTT

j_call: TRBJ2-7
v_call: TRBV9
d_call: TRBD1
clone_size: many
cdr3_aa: CASSVATGTYEQYF
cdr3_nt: TGTGCCAGCAGCGTAGCGACAGGGACGTACGAGCAGTACTTC